This record covers a single TCR beta chain. The entry originates in a study of OX40 agonist ivuxolimab in advanced cancers. About the study: Subjects had a mean age of around 60 years, with a range of 23 to 79; around 84% were male.

Assay used: immunoSEQ multiplex PCR; TCRdb lists only in-frame clones, some missing. The top ten clones hold roughly 2% of a sample with some 60,000 clones, about 80% of them seen once. Trimming stripped 7 bases from V and 1 base from J, with 13 bases between. Germline V CDR1 and CDR2: MNHEY, SVGAGI. The CDR3 totals 14 residues. The source was CD4+ or CD8+ T cells sorted from blood, collected in a trial of the OX40 agonist ivuxolimab. This chain uses TRBV6-5 with TRBJ1-1; no firm D call. This sequence was found in an adult with an advanced solid tumor such as melanoma, head and neck, liver or kidney cancer. The CDR3: CASMYSVGNTEAFF. In DNA form, the CDR3 reads TGTGCCAGCATGTACTCAGTCGGGAACACTGAAGCTTTCTTT.